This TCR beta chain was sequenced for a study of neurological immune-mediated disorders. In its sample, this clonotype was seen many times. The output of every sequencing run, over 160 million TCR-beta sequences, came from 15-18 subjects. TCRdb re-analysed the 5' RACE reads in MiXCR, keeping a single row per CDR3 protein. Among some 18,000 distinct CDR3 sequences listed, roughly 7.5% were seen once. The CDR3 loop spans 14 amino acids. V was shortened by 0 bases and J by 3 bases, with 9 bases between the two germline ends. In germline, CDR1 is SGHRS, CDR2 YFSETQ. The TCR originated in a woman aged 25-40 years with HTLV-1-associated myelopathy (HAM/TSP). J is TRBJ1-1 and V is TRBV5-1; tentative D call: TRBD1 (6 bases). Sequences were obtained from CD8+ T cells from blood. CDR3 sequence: CASSLDRADTEAFF. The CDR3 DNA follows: TGCGCCAGCAGCTTGGACAGGGCGGACACTGAAGCTTTCTTT.